This T cell receptor beta chain was sequenced during a study of T-cell reconstitution after alpha-beta-depleted transplantation in children. General observations from the study: At one year after transplant, newly produced T cells mostly accounted for T-cell counts and diversity. As was reported, about two months after transplant, alpha-beta T cells came from several hundred expanded graft clones. At day 60, the high TCRbeta diversity found in some patients originated from recipient T cells and thymic progenitors that had survived.

V lost 1 base, J lost 12 bases, and 12 bases stayed unmatched. This CDR3 is 14 amino acids long. Germline V lookup: CDR1 SGHDT, CDR2 YYEEEE. TCRbeta library construction was performed incorporating unique molecular identifiers. Each CDR3 protein is one row after TCRdb ran MiXCR on the PCR reads. The profile shows a few hundred thousand distinct CDR3 sequences, 10% to 15% of them singletons. In this sample, this clonotype turned up many times. Its target is not known. Sequenced material: PBMCs, mostly from graft donor cells, taken 360 days after TCRalphabeta/CD19-depleted stem cell transplant. The TCR was taken from a male patient under 18 who had a stem cell transplant for acute myeloid leukemia, so the T cells may come from the graft donor. The chain links TRBV5-6 to TRBJ2-5; the match to TRBD1 covers 7 bases. CDR3 nucleotides: TGTGCCAGCAGCTTGACCACAGGGGTCGAGCGAAAGTACTTC. Its protein is CASSLTTGVERKYF.